The sequence of this T cell receptor (beta chain) was determined in a study of blood T cell repertoires in COVID-19. The V end was cut by 5 bases, the J end by 4 bases, with 12 bases between. CDR1 is SGHTA, CDR2 FQGNSA, per germline. This CDR3 region has 14 residues. Individuals aged about 18 to 100 years were recruited from approximately 22 US areas. The protocol was immunoSEQ multiplex PCR, while the TCRdb copy is restricted to in-frame clones and leaves out a portion. The table includes around 220,000 clones, more than 75% detected once. The receptor comes from a woman in her thirties or forties with acute COVID-19. V usage is TRBV7-2 and J usage is TRBJ1-5; no definite D call. Material for sequencing was PBMCs or T cells enriched from blood (not recorded which). In nucleotides, the CDR3 is TGTGCCAGCAGCCCGGGAGTCCCAAATCAGCCCCAGCATTTT. It encodes CASSPGVPNQPQHF.